These 10 T cell receptor beta chains were sequenced from one sample in a study of blood T cell repertoires in COVID-19. Profiled with immunoSEQ multiplex PCR; TCRdb holds only in-frame clones, not every one. The sample holds approximately 480,000 clones, 80% to 90% seen once. The material sequenced was peripheral blood. These receptors were obtained from a young man with COVID-19, enrolled during active disease.

The genes are TRBV19 and TRBJ2-7, with 10 bases matching TRBD2. Per germline, CDR1 LNHDA and CDR2 SQIVND (reference sequence). The CDR3 loop spans 13 amino acids. Germline trimming cut 10 bases from V and 4 bases from J; bases unmatched to any gene: 7. CDR3 sequence (DNA): TGTGCCACCTCTCCGGGACTAGCGTACGAGCAGTACTTC. Translated: CATSPGLAYEQYF. Together with reference TRBV19 and TRBJ2-7, the CDR3 gives the full variable domain: DGGITQSPKYLFRKEGQNVTLSCEQNLNHDAMYWYRQDPGQGLRLIYYSQIVNDFQKGDIAEGYSVSREKKESFPLTVTSAQKNPTAFYLCATSPGLAYEQYFGPGTRLTVT.

The chain employs TRBV11-3 and TRBJ2-7, with 7 bases lining up with TRBD2. Trimming cost V 2 bases and J 5 bases; bases outside gene matches: 9. The CDR3 runs 15 residues. Germline V gene data show CDR1 as SGHNT and CDR2 as YENEEA. CDR3 region: CASSLLGERDHEQYF. CDR3 nucleotide sequence: TGTGCCAGCAGCTTATTAGGAGAGCGGGACCACGAGCAGTACTTC. Complete variable domain (other parts from reference TRBV11-3 and TRBJ2-7): EAGVVQSPRYKIIEKKQPVAFWCNPISGHNTLYWYLQNLGQGPELLIRYENEEAVDDSQLPKDRFSAERLKGVDSTLKIQPAELGDSAVYLCASSLLGERDHEQYFGPGTRLTVT.

The genes are TRBV11-2 and TRBJ2-1, with 9 bases identical to TRBD2. Trimming cost V 3 bases and J 7 bases; bases outside gene matches: 7. Germline V CDR1 and CDR2: SGHAT, FQNNGV. The CDR3 runs 15 residues. CDR3 bases: TGTGCCAGCAGCTTCTTAGCGGGAGAGTGGAATGAGCAGTTCTTC. This gives the protein CASSFLAGEWNEQFF.

The J gene is TRBJ1-6, the V gene TRBV10-3; TRBD1 might be the D (6 bases). The CDR3 runs 14 residues. Trimming shortened V by 8 bases and J by 7 bases, and 15 bases separated the two germline ends. Germline CDR1 is ENHRY and CDR2 is SYGVKD. CDR3 nucleotides: TGTGCCATCCGGGACAACATCGGGAATTCACCCCTCCACTTT. Amino acid sequence: CAIRDNIGNSPLHF.

The V gene is TRBV15, the J gene TRBJ1-4; 7 bases agree with TRBD1. Germline values: CDR1 LNHNV, CDR2 YYDKDF (reference sequence). V lost 0 bases, J lost 5 bases, and 6 bases stayed unmatched. This CDR3 region has 16 residues. The CDR3 is CATSREKTGLNEKLFF. The CDR3, as DNA: TGTGCCACCAGCAGAGAAAAGACAGGGTTAAATGAAAAACTGTTTTTT. The variable domain in full, completed from reference TRBV15 and TRBJ1-4, reads DAMVIQNPRYQVTQFGKPVTLSCSQTLNHNVMYWYQQKSSQAPKLLFHYYDKDFNNEADTPDNFQSRRPNTSFCFLDIRSPGLGDTAMYLCATSREKTGLNEKLFFGSGTQLSVL.

A single count supports this clone. The chain is built from TRBV5-5 and TRBJ1-1; D is unresolved. The germline V and J ends were trimmed by 4 bases and 1 base, with 11 bases remaining between them. CDR1 and CDR2 from the germline V gene are SGHKS and YYEKEE (reference sequence). This CDR3 contains 14 residues. The CDR3 reads CASSIGAGNTEAFF. CDR3 DNA: TGTGCCAGCAGCATCGGTGCGGGGAACACTGAAGCTTTCTTT.

This sequence joins TRBV5-4 and TRBJ2-7, with D maybe TRBD1 (6 bases). V lost 4 bases and J lost 6, with 17 bases in between. The CDR3 runs to 14 residues. Germline CDR1 reads SGHNT; CDR2 reads YYREEE (reference sequence). In DNA, the CDR3 is TGTGCCAGCAGCCGAGACGGACAGCCCTTCGAGCAGTACTTC. It codes for CASSRDGQPFEQYF.

The chain combines TRBV5-1 with TRBJ2-3; 9 positions match TRBD2. The CDR3 has 15 amino acids. With 3 bases clipped from V and 3 bases from J, the junction kept 5 bases outside the gene matches. Germline assignment: CDR1 SGHRS and CDR2 YFSETQ. The CDR3 sequence: CASSSTTSGTDTQYF. The CDR3 bases are TGCGCCAGCAGCTCGACGACTAGCGGTACAGATACGCAGTATTTT. Variable domain in full (rest from reference TRBV5-1 and TRBJ2-3): KAGVTQTPRYLIKTRGQQVTLSCSPISGHRSVSWYQQTPGQGLQFLFEYFSETQRNKGNFPGRFSGRQFSNSRSEMNVSTLELGDSALYLCASSSTTSGTDTQYFGPGTRLTVL.

This clone appeared once. The chain has TRBV19 and TRBJ1-6; 8 positions agree with TRBD1. The CDR3 sequence is 14 residues long. V shed 10 bases, J shed 5 bases, and the junction held 7 bases outside the gene matches. Germline V gene lookup returns CDR1 LNHDA and CDR2 SQIVND (reference sequence). This chain's CDR3 is CATKQGVDNSPLHF. In nucleotides, the CDR3 is TGTGCCACCAAACAGGGGGTGGATAATTCACCCCTCCACTTT.

This clone was recorded a few times. The chain couples TRBV7-2 to TRBJ2-7; 9 nucleotides match TRBD2. The CDR3 is 15 amino acids. The J segment lost 4 bases and the V segment lost 3 bases, leaving 7 bases of the junction unmatched. Germline lookup yields CDR1 SGHTA and CDR2 FQGNSA. The CDR3 sequence is CASSLRRGGEYEQYF. DNA of the CDR3: TGTGCCAGCAGCTTGCGGCGCGGGGGGGAGTACGAGCAGTACTTC. Full variable domain (remainder filled in from reference TRBV7-2 and TRBJ2-7): GAGVSQSPSNKVTEKGKDVELRCDPISGHTALYWYRQSLGQGLEFLIYFQGNSAPDKSGLPSDRFSAERTGGSVSTLTIQRTQQEDSAVYLCASSLRRGGEYEQYFGPGTRLTVT.